Included here is one TCR beta chain sequence, with context. This sample was included in a study of T cells expressing NK-cell markers. This CDR3 has 17 residues. Germline loops: CDR1 MNHNS, CDR2 SASEGT. TCRdb reanalyzed the 5' RACE reads, giving one entry per CDR3 protein sequence and no DNA. The table for this sample gives 350,000 to 400,000 distinct CDR3 sequences. This sequence was found in a woman aged 45-65 years in good health. The chain carries TRBV6-1 and TRBJ1-1; TCRdb's D gene call, TRBD1, goes unchecked for lack of DNA. Material: blood T cells: a sorted CD56 or NKG2C T cell subset, CD4+ or CD8+ T cells, or bulk PBMC T cells (not recorded which). The CDR3 is CASSRRDRGRGGTEAFF.